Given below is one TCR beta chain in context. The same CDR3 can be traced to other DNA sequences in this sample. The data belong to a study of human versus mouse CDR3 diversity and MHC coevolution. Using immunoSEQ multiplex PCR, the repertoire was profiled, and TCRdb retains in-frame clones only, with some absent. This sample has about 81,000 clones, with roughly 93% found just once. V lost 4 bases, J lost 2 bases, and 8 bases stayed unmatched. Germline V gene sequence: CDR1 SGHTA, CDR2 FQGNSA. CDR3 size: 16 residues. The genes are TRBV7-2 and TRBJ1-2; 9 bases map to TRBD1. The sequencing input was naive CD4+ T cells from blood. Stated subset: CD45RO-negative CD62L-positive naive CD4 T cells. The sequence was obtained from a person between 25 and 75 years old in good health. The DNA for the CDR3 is TGTGCCAGCAGCTGGGACAGGGCTTTAACCAACTATGGCTACACCTTC. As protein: CASSWDRALTNYGYTF.